This TCR beta chain is drawn from a study of cytomegalovirus exposure and HLA in healthy donors. Study outcomes and limitations: By HLA locus, TCR association rates varied in a later analysis, with DRB1 showing the most and HLA-C the fewest. CMV serostatus was the sole immune exposure data available. The study found most TCR sequences rare, yet found some public TCRs in many donors.

The primer mix had 60 Vbeta and 13 Jbeta primers. TCRdb keeps only in-frame clones here, not all; method: immunoSEQ multiplex PCR. The sample lists over 100,000 clones; about 80% were seen once. In the case of this clone: Its antigen is as yet unknown.

Germline CDR1 and CDR2: MNHEY and SVGAGI. The CDR3 has 14 residues. The germline V and J ends were trimmed by 6 bases and 0 bases, with 9 bases remaining between them. The sequenced sample consisted of PBMCs. This receptor was taken from a woman in her forties or fifties in good health and CMV-seropositive. This chain joins TRBV6-5 and TRBJ1-5, with D uncertain. CDR3 sequence (DNA): TGTGCCAGCAGCCGGGAATATAGCAATCAGCCCCAGCATTTT. It translates to CASSREYSNQPQHF.